Below are 26 T cell receptor beta chains sequenced from a single sample in a study of T-cell reconstitution after alpha-beta-depleted transplantation in children. The authors prepared the TCRbeta library with unique molecular identifiers. TCRdb called the PCR reads again in MiXCR, with one record for every CDR3 protein. The data hold around 420,000 distinct CDR3 sequences, with 15% to 20% observed a single time. The starting material was PBMCs, mostly from graft donor cells, obtained 360 days after TCRalphabeta/CD19-depleted stem cell transplant. These receptors were obtained from a boy under two years old who had a stem cell transplant for Wiskott-Aldrich syndrome, so the T cells may come from the graft donor.

This chain uses TRBV30 with TRBJ1-2; D gene uncertain. There are 13 residues in the CDR3. With 3 bases removed from V and 4 bases from J, the gap between germline ends came to 12 bases. Germline V gene sequence: CDR1 GTSNPN, CDR2 SVGIG (reference sequence). The CDR3: CAWSRTDGYGYTF. The CDR3 coding sequence is TGTGCCTGGAGCCGGACCGACGGCTATGGCTACACCTTC. The full variable domain, its missing parts supplied by reference TRBV30 and TRBJ1-2, is SQTIHQWPATLVQPVGSPLSLECTVEGTSNPNLYWYRQAAGRGLQLLFYSVGIGQISSEVPQNLSASRPQDRQFILSSKKLLLSDSGFYLCAWSRTDGYGYTFGSGTRLTVV.

Concerning this clonotype: With a much larger clone just one base away, this may be a read error. This chain uses TRBV6-2 or TRBV6-3 with TRBJ2-1; D gene uncertain. The germline gives CDR1 MNHEY, CDR2 SVGEGT. The CDR3 runs 12 residues. Trimming took off 2 bases at V and 8 bases at J, with 7 bases between the two ends. CDR3 bases: TGTGCCAGCAGTTACCGATACTATGAGCAGTTCTTC. It codes for CASSYRYYEQFF.

This clonotype was observed a handful of times. The chain joins TRBV12-3 or TRBV12-4 to TRBJ2-7; D may be TRBD1 (6 bases). This CDR3 has 12 amino acids. V lost 5 bases to trimming and J lost 6 bases, with 11 bases between them. CDR3 bases: TGTGCCAGCAGTCGACAGGTTTTCGAGCAGTACTTC. It encodes CASSRQVFEQYF.

The genes are TRBV10-2 and TRBJ2-7; D not certain. Germline loops: CDR1 WSHSY, CDR2 SAAADI. Trimming stripped 0 bases from V and 3 bases from J, with 15 bases between. CDR3 length: 16 residues. The DNA of the CDR3 is TGCGCCAGCAGTGAGTCGACTCTGGTGACCGGCTACGAGCAGTACTTC. The encoded protein is CASSESTLVTGYEQYF.

The chain recombines TRBV29-1 with TRBJ2-3; TRBD2 might be the D (6 bases). Trimming cost V 4 bases and J 6 bases, with 11 bases left between them. CDR3 length equals 12 residues. Germline-derived CDR1 and CDR2 are SQVTM and ANQGSEA. The CDR3 DNA reads TGCAGCGTTGTTAGCGGACCGGATACGCAGTATTTT. Its protein product is CSVVSGPDTQYF.

This CDR3 is CSVAGTGVHNEQFF. DNA for the CDR3: TGCAGCGTTGCGGGGACAGGGGTTCACAATGAGCAGTTCTTC. The chain combines TRBV29-1 with TRBJ2-1, with 10 bases fitting TRBD1. Trimming cost V 4 bases and J 5 bases; bases outside gene matches: 5. Germline CDR1 is SQVTM and CDR2 is ANQGSEA. This CDR3 comprises 14 residues.

The table lists this clonotype with a few counts. One junction end does not reproduce the germline sequence, and a read error may be involved. This chain connects TRBV18 to TRBJ1-5, with D hard to call. Germline V gene data show CDR1 as KGHSH and CDR2 as LQKENI. There are 15 residues in the CDR3. DNA for the CDR3: TGTGCCAGCTCACCACTGGCCCTTAGCACTCAGCCCCAGCATTTT. Translation: CASSPLALSTQPQHF.

This rearrangement joins TRBV30 to TRBJ2-3, with D unclear. V lost 5 bases and J lost 0, with 6 bases in between. This CDR3 has 12 amino acids. The germline V gene has CDR1 GTSNPN and CDR2 SVGIG (reference sequence). CDR3 in DNA: TGTGCCTGGGGGCCTAGCACAGATACGCAGTATTTT. It translates to CAWGPSTDTQYF.

The J gene is TRBJ2-2, the V gene TRBV4-2; D call uncertain. The CDR3 covers 15 residues. The V end was cut by 2 bases, the J end by 6 bases, with 13 bases between. Germline CDR1 and CDR2: LGHNA and YNFKEQ. The CDR3 reads CASSQLTVGAGELFF. DNA of the CDR3: TGTGCCAGCAGCCAATTAACAGTTGGGGCCGGGGAGCTGTTTTTT.

V and J are TRBV5-1 and TRBJ2-3; D remains ambiguous. CDR3 size: 14 residues. V was pared by 2 bases and J by 2 bases, with 9 bases between. Germline CDR1 and CDR2: SGHRS and YFSETQ. CDR3 residues: CASSLLDTTDTQYF. The CDR3 nucleotides read TGCGCCAGCAGCTTACTTGATACCACAGATACGCAGTATTTT.

The chain is built from TRBV10-3 and TRBJ2-5; D perhaps matches TRBD2 (5 bases). Germline V lookup: CDR1 ENHRY, CDR2 SYGVKD. Trimming took 10 bases from V and 0 from J, leaving 12 bases between them. The CDR3 is 13 residues long. CDR3 region: CATAGGHQETQYF. For the CDR3, the DNA is TGTGCCACCGCGGGTGGGCACCAAGAGACCCAGTACTTC.

This clonotype was recorded a few times. This rearrangement joins TRBV3-1 to TRBJ1-6; 7 bases match TRBD1. The CDR3 has 14 amino acids. The V segment lost 6 bases and the J segment 7 bases; nucleotides outside the gene matches: 6. The germline V gene has CDR1 LGHDT and CDR2 YNNKEL (reference sequence). This chain's CDR3 is CASSLTGENSPLHF. The DNA for the CDR3 is TGTGCCAGCAGTTTAACAGGGGAGAATTCACCCCTCCACTTT.

This chain connects TRBV15 to TRBJ2-7, with TRBD1 as a possible D gene (6 bases). V was pared by 0 bases and J by 6 bases, with 12 bases between. The CDR3 is made up of 14 amino acids. Per germline, CDR1 LNHNV and CDR2 YYDKDF (reference sequence). CDR3: CATSRDHRAGEQYF. CDR3 nucleotide sequence: TGTGCCACCAGCAGAGACCACAGGGCCGGCGAGCAGTACTTC.

This clonotype was observed a handful of times. The chain carries TRBV29-1 and TRBJ2-1; 12 nucleotides agree with TRBD2. Germline V gene lookup returns CDR1 SQVTM and CDR2 ANQGSEA. The CDR3 runs to 14 residues. V shed 3 bases and J 7 bases; nucleotides not matched to a gene: 4. CDR3 DNA: TGCAGCGTTGAGCTAGCGGGGGGGAGAAATGAGCAGTTCTTC. Its translation is CSVELAGGRNEQFF.

This clonotype was found many times. J is TRBJ2-2 and V is TRBV7-9; tentative D call: TRBD2 (5 bases). The germline V and J ends were trimmed by 4 bases and 3 bases, with 6 bases remaining between them. The CDR3 is 13 residues long. Germline V CDR1 and CDR2: SEHNR, FQNEAQ (reference sequence). The CDR3 region has the DNA TGTGCCAGCAGCTGGACTGACACCGGGGAGCTGTTTTTT. Translation gives CASSWTDTGELFF.

This clonotype was detected ten times or more. This sequence joins TRBV24-1 and TRBJ2-1, with no clear D. Germline V gene sequence: CDR1 KGHDR, CDR2 SFDVKD. CDR3 size: 14 residues. V lost 0 bases to trimming and J lost 9 bases, with 11 bases between them. CDR3 DNA sequence: TGTGCCACCAGTGATTTGTATTCGGCAACTGAGCAGTTCTTC. It translates to CATSDLYSATEQFF.

This rearrangement joins TRBV7-6 to TRBJ2-1, with D possibly being TRBD1 (7 bases). The germline CDR1 and CDR2 sequences are SGHVS and FNYEAQ. Trimming removed 3 bases at V and 3 bases at J, with 18 bases between. The CDR3 covers 17 residues. DNA for the CDR3: TGTGCCAGCAGCTTTAAGTGGAGGGGGCGAGGCTACAATGAGCAGTTCTTC. This gives the protein CASSFKWRGRGYNEQFF.

The CDR3 region has the DNA TGCGCCAGCAGCTTGTGGAACTACCCAGGGAGGGCTAGCACAGATACGCAGTATTTT. The encoded protein is CASSLWNYPGRASTDTQYF. V gene TRBV5-1 combines with J gene TRBJ2-3; 7 bases align to TRBD2. V was clipped by 1 base and J by 0 bases; unmatched bases: 14. The germline gives CDR1 SGHRS, CDR2 YFSETQ. The CDR3 sequence is 19 residues long.

This clonotype was seen a handful of times. The chain has TRBV29-1 and TRBJ2-5, with a weak D call TRBD1 (6 bases). Trimming shortened V by 4 bases and J by 4 bases, and 10 bases separated the two germline ends. This CDR3 is 12 amino acids long. Germline CDR1 is SQVTM and CDR2 is ANQGSEA. The CDR3 nucleotides read TGCAGCGTTGCCGCAGGGGTAGAGACCCAGTACTTC. Its protein is CSVAAGVETQYF.

CDR3 in DNA: TGTGCCACCAGTGATTATAGGGACAGGGGTCAAGAGACCCAGTACTTC. Encoded protein: CATSDYRDRGQETQYF. The V and J genes are TRBV24-1 and TRBJ2-5; 10 positions agree with TRBD1. Trimming cost V 2 bases and J 2 bases; bases outside gene matches: 4. This CDR3 region has 16 residues. Germline CDR1 and CDR2: KGHDR and SFDVKD.

This clonotype was seen a few times. The chain is built from TRBV5-5 and TRBJ2-7, with TRBD1 matching 7 bases. Trimming cost V 1 base and J 2 bases; bases outside gene matches: 9. In germline, CDR1 is SGHKS, CDR2 YYEKEE (reference sequence). The CDR3 has 16 residues. CDR3 in amino acids: CASSLTPGQITYEQYF. The CDR3 bases are TGTGCCAGCAGCTTGACGCCGGGACAGATCACCTACGAGCAGTACTTC.

A single count supports this clonotype. The gene calls are TRBV4-3 and TRBJ2-1; 7 bases align to TRBD2. The trim removed 0 bases at V and 8 bases at J, leaving 13 bases unmatched. From germline, CDR1 is LGHNA and CDR2 YSLEER. CDR3 length equals 17 residues. In DNA form, the CDR3 reads TGCGCCAGCAGCCAAGACCCGAGCGGGGTCGGGGTATATGAGCAGTTCTTC. This gives the protein CASSQDPSGVGVYEQFF.

J is TRBJ1-4 and V is TRBV27; the D is unclear. This CDR3 has 14 amino acids. Trimming stripped 2 bases from V and 7 bases from J, with 11 bases between. Per the germline V gene, CDR1 is MNHEY and CDR2 is SMNVEV (reference sequence). The CDR3 coding sequence is TGTGCCAGCAGTTTAATTGGTGCCTCTGAAAAACTGTTTTTT. Protein: CASSLIGASEKLFF. Supplemented by reference TRBV27 and TRBJ1-4, the full variable domain reads EAQVTQNPRYLITVTGKKLTVTCSQNMNHEYMSWYRQDPGLGLRQIYYSMNVEVTDKGDVPEGYKVSRKEKRNFPLILESPSPNQTSLYFCASSLIGASEKLFFGSGTQLSVL.

V and J are TRBV9 and TRBJ2-1; D could derive from TRBD1 or TRBD2 (6 bases each). The CDR3 runs 12 residues. The V gene's germline CDR1 is SGDLS and CDR2 YYNGEE. The ends were cut back, 0 bases at V and 15 bases at J, with 13 bases in the middle. The CDR3 sequence is CASSVVGGSPFF. CDR3 DNA: TGTGCCAGCAGCGTAGTAGGGGGGAGTCCGTTCTTC.

The chain links TRBV3-1 to TRBJ1-1, with 8 bases identical to TRBD1. V was pared by 0 bases and J by 4 bases, with 7 bases of the junction left unmatched. The CDR3 loop spans 16 amino acids. Germline V gene lookup returns CDR1 LGHDT and CDR2 YNNKEL (reference sequence). CDR3 amino acids: CASSQELTGGGTEAFF. As DNA, the CDR3 is TGTGCCAGCAGCCAAGAATTAACAGGGGGAGGCACTGAAGCTTTCTTT.

This rearrangement joins TRBV12-3 or TRBV12-4 to TRBJ2-7, with D perhaps TRBD1 or TRBD2 (6 bases each). The length of the CDR3 is 16 residues. V was cut by 0 bases and J by 2 bases, with 14 bases left in between. The CDR3 nucleotides read TGTGCCAGCAGTTTAGCGGGGAGGAAGGGGGCCTACGAGCAGTACTTC. It is translated as CASSLAGRKGAYEQYF.